This TCR beta chain was recovered during a study of T cells in Graves' hyperthyroidism and ophthalmopathy. Study-wide findings and caveats: Ophthalmopathy cases were set apart from stable hyperthyroidism by a 13 V-J model.

RNA transcripts provided the source from which TCR beta CDR3 regions were amplified. An initial round of RT-PCR targeting the TCR CDR3 relied on the HTBI primer set. TCRdb re-derived calls from the multiplex PCR reads in MiXCR, one entry per CDR3 protein. The sample shows 300,000 or so distinct CDR3 sequences, roughly 23% of them seen only once. As for this clonotype: Its specificity is unknown.

Sequencing input: blood. The TCR originated in a woman aged 50 to 60 with Graves' hyperthyroidism.

Here the CDR3 DNA reads TGTGCCAGCAGGACCGGGACAGGCTCTGGAAACACCATATATTTT. It yields the protein CASRTGTGSGNTIYF. The V call is TRBV6-1, the J call TRBJ1-3; the match to TRBD1 covers 8 bases. J lost 0 bases, V lost 6 bases, and 4 bases had no gene match. CDR1 is MNHNS, CDR2 SASEGT, per germline. The CDR3 extends over 15 amino acids.